This record covers a single TCR beta chain. No antigen is known for it. The input lacks base qualities; no much larger clone sits a single base away. According to the germline V gene, CDR1 reads SGHTA and CDR2 reads FQGTGA. V ends up 2 bases short and J 1 base short, with an unmatched junction base count of 5. The CDR3 starts with the cysteine, ends with the phenylalanine, and has 17 residues. CDR3 DNA is the only sequence kept; it has 51 bases, read in frame from the first base. Genomic DNA was extracted from sorted cells with the QIAGEN DNeasy Blood and Tissue Kit for TCRbeta CDR3 sequencing. High-throughput TCRbeta CDR3 sequencing, which included PCR amplification with bias correction and internal controls, was done commercially through immunoSEQ. Per the source publication's procedure: Unique productive TCRbeta sequences were defined by CDR3 nucleotide sequence where primers matched, and otherwise by CDR3 amino acid sequence together with Vbeta and Jbeta genes. Sorting error was corrected by removing sequences shared between sorted populations at a frequency ratio of 2:1 or less, and the remaining shared sequences were assigned to the higher population. A sequence counted as donor-reactive if, in CFSE-low cells, the sequence had a frequency of at least 0.01% and was expanded at least 5-fold compared with unstimulated cells. Repertoire divergence was quantified by Jensen-Shannon divergence calculated from the top 100 TCRbeta sequences ranked by frequency. For any sample with multiple sequencing runs, sorting error was corrected in each run separately before the runs were pooled. TCRdb took over this immuneACCESS table, retaining in-frame rearrangements with V and J assigned. Such tables are incomplete; in checked studies, under half of the missing clones stem from an unresolved V gene, and the remainder is unexplained. Clone size and the V and J calls come from that table; the DNA yielded D and trimming. The sample table holds fewer than 95,000 clones, of which roughly 93% were seen once. The biggest ten clones account for roughly 1.7% of the sample.

The transplants used related donors along with nonmyeloablative bone marrow transplantation, and in the human trials mixed chimerism was transient. Unstimulated Tregs (CD4+CD25+CD127-), CD4+ non-Tregs (CD4+CD25-), CD4 and CD8 cells were FACS-sorted from thawed PBMCs. A few combined kidney and bone marrow transplant recipients from the ITN036ST trial were included as patients, and samples were available only from these trial subjects. Healthy control blood was separated into PBMCs by Ficoll density gradient and cryopreserved, and patient PBMCs were collected both before and after transplant. This entry belongs to a study of Tregs in tolerant kidney transplant recipients (dated by TCRdb to the late 2010s). A note on the overall study: The study used TCRbeta sequencing to identify donor-specific regulatory T cells before combined kidney and bone marrow transplantation, then tracked those cells after transplant. The research as a whole found: For some patients the PCR primers changed over time, which made it impossible to compare the samples from those patients at the nucleotide level. The study was constrained by small patient numbers, and validation of the findings is required in larger populations and under other immunosuppression protocols. Biological reproducibility was not directly assessed, although technical replication error appeared to be minimal. Expanding Tregs with activated donor B cells appeared to identify the most biologically relevant and donor-specific TCRbeta repertoire. In tolerant patients, the expansion of donor-specific Tregs was greater than global Treg expansion, suggesting that the expansion was antigen-driven rather than nonspecific.

The receptor's source is a human patient who received a combined kidney and bone marrow transplant. After a transplant, some of the T cells may come from the graft donor. This chain joins TRBV7-3 to TRBJ2-6; the junction holds 7 bases that match TRBD1. The material was CD4+ T cells from blood (PBMCs), obtained 12 months after the transplant. The nucleotide sequence is given as TGTGCCAGCAGCTTACCACAGGGGTTTTCTGGGGCCAACGTCCTGACTTTC. The resulting protein is CASSLPQGFSGANVLTF. Reference TRBV7-3 and TRBJ2-6 genes cover what lies past the CDR3, so the full variable domain is GAGVSQTPSNKVTEKGKYVELRCDPISGHTALYWYRQSLGQGPEFLIYFQGTGAADDSGLPNDRFFAVRPEGSVSTLKIQRTERGDSAVYLCASSLPQGFSGANVLTFGAGSRLTVL.